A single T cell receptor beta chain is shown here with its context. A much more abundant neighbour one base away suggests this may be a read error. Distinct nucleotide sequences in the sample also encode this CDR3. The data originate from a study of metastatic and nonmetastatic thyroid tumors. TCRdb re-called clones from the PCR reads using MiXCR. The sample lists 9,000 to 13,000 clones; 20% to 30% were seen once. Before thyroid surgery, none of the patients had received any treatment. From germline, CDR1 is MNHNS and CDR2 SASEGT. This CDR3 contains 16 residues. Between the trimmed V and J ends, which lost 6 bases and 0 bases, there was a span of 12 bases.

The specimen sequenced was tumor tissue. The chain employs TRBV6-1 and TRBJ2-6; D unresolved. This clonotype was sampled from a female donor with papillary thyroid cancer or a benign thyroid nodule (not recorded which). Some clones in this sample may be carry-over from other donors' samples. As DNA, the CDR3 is TGTGCCAGCAGCCCCTCCTCGGGCTCTGGGGCCAACGTCCTGACTTTC. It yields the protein CASSPSSGSGANVLTF.